This T cell receptor beta chain was observed in a study of shared clonotypes between healthy human individuals. Overall study context: With ages of 18 to 49, the donors were two women and a few men.

CD4+ cells underwent separation, giving CD45RA+ naive and CD45RA-negative memory subsets. Sequencing was performed with immunoSEQ multiplex PCR; in TCRdb, only in-frame clones are kept and a portion is missing. The repertoire includes more than 900,000 clones, roughly 74% of them detected once, and around 0.61% sits in the top ten. On this clone: Its antigen is not identified.

Study results and limitations: Despite large depth, rarefaction showed incomplete sorted-subset sequencing. Non-shared clonotypes had lower generation probabilities than clonotypes shared by all four sorted-subset donors.

The CDR3 is 14 amino acids. The ends were cut back, 3 bases at V and 4 bases at J, with 12 bases in the middle. CDR1 is SGHDT and CDR2 is YYEEEE in the germline V gene. This rearrangement joins TRBV5-6 to TRBJ2-3; D is possibly TRBD2 (5 bases). The origin of this receptor is a man between 18 and 35 years old in good health. Some clones in this sample may be carry-over from other donors' samples. Sample: memory CD4+ T cells from PBMCs. The sample's subset: CD45RA-negative fraction. The CDR3 DNA follows: TGTGCCAGCAGCTCCCCCTCGGGATCAGATACGCAGTATTTT. Translation: CASSSPSGSDTQYF.